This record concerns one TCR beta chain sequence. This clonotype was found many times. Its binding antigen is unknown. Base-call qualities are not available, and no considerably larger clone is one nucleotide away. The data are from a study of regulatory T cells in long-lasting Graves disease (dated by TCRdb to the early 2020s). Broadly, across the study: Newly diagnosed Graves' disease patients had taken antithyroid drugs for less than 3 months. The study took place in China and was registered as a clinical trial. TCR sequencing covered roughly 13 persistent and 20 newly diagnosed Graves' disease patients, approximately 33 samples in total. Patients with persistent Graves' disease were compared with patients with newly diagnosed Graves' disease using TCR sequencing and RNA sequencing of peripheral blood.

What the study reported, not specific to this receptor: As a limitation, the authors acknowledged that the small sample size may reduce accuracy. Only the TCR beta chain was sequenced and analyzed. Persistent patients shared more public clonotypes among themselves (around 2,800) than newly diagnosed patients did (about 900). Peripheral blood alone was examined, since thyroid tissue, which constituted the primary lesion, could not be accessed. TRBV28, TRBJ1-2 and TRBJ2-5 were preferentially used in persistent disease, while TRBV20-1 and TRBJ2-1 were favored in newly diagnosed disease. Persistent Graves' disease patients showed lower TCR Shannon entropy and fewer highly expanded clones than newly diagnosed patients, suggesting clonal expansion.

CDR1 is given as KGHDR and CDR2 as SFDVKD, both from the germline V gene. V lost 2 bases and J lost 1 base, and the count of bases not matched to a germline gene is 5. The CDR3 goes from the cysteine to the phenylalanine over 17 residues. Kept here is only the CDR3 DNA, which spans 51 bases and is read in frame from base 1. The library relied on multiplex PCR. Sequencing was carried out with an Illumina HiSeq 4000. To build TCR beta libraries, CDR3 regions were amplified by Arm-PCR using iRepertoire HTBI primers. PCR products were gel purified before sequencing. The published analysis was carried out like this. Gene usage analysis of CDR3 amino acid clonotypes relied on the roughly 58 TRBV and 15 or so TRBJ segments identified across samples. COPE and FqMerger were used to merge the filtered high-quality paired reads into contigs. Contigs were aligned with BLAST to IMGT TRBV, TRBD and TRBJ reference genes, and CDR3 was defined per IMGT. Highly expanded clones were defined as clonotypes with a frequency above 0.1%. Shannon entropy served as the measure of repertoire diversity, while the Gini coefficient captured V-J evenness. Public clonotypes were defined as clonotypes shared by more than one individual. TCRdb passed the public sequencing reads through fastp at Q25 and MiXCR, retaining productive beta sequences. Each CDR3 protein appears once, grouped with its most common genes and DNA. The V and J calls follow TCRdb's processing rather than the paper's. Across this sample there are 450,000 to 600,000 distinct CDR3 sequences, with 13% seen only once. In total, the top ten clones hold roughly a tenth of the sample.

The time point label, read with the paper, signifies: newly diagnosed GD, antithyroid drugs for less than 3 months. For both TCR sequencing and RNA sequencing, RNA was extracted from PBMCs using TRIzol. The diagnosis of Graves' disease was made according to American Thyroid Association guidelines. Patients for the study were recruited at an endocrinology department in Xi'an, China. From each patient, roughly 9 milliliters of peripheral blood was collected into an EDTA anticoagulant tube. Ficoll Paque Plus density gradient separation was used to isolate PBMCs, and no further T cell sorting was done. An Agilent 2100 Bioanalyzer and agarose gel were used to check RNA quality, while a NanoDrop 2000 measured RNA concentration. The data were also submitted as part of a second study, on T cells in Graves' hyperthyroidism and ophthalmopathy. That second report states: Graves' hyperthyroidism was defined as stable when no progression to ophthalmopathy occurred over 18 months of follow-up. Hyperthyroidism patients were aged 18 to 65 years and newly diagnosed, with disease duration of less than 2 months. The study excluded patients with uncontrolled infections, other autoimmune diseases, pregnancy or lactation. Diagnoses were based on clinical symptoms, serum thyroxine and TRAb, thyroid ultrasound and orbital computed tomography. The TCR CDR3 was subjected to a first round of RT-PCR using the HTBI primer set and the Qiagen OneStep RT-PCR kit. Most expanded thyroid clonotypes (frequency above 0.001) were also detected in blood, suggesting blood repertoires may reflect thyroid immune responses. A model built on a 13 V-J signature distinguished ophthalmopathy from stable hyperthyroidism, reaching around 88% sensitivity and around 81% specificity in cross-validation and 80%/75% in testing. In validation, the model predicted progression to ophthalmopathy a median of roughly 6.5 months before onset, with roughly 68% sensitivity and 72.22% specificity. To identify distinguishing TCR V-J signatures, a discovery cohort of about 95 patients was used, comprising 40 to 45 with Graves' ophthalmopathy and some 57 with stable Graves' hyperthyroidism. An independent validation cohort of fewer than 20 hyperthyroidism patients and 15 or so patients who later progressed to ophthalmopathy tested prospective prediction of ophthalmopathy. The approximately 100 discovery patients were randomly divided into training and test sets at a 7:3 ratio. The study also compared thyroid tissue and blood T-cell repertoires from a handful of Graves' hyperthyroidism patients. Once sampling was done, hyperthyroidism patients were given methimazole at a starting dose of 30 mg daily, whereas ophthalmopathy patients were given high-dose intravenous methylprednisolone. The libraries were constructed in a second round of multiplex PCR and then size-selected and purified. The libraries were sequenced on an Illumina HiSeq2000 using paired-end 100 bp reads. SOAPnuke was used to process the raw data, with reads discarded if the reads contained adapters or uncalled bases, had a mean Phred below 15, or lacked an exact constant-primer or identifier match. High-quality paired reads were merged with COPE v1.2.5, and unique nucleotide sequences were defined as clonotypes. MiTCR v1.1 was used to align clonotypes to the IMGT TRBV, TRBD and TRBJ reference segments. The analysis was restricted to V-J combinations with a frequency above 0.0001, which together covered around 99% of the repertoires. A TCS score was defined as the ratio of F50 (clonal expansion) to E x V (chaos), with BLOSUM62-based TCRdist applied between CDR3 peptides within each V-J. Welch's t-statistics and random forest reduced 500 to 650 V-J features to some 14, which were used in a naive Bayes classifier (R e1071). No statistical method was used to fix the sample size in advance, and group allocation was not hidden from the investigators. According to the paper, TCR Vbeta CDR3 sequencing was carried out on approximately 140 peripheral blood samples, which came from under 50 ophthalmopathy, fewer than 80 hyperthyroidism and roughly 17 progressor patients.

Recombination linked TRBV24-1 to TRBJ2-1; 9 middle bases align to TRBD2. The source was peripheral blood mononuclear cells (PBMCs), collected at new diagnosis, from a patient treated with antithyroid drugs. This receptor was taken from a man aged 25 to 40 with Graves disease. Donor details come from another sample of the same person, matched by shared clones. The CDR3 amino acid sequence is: CATSDSEAGGSYNEQFF. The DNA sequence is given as TGTGCCACCAGTGATTCAGAAGCGGGAGGTTCCTACAATGAGCAGTTCTTC.